The next 16 T cell receptor beta chains were all read from a single sample in a study of shared T cell receptors in the human thymus. TCRdb keeps only in-frame clones here, not all; method: immunoSEQ multiplex PCR. The table has hundreds of thousands of clones, around 93% seen once; the top ten hold about 0.02%. Sequencing input: thymocytes. Receptor source: a human donor.

The rearrangement links TRBV6-1 to TRBJ2-3; 10 nucleotides line up with TRBD1. The length of the CDR3 is 14 residues. Germline-derived CDR1 and CDR2 are MNHNS and SASEGT. Trimming removed 8 bases from V and 4 bases from J; junction bases left unmatched: 6. The CDR3 DNA sequence: TGTGCCAGCTTCGGGACAGGGGAATCAGATACGCAGTATTTT. Its protein product is CASFGTGESDTQYF.

The CDR3 region is CASSLELAGYNEQFF. The CDR3 nucleotides read TGTGCCAGCAGCTTAGAACTAGCGGGCTACAATGAGCAGTTCTTC. This chain uses TRBV7-2 with TRBJ2-1, with 9 bases aligning to TRBD2. Trimming removed 1 base from V and 3 bases from J; junction bases left unmatched: 1. The CDR3 totals 15 residues. Germline CDR1 SGHTA, CDR2 FQGNSA.

The CDR3 region is CASNRQAVNTEAFF. CDR3 DNA: TGTGCCAGCAACCGACAGGCCGTGAACACTGAAGCTTTCTTT. The J gene is TRBJ1-1, the V gene TRBV9; the D gene is possibly TRBD1 (6 bases). Trimming took off 6 bases at V and 0 bases at J, with 12 bases between the two ends. CDR3 size: 14 residues. Germline CDR1 reads SGDLS; CDR2 reads YYNGEE.

This sequence joins TRBV2 and TRBJ1-3; D is uncertain. From germline, CDR1 is SNHLY and CDR2 FYNNEI. This CDR3 is built from 11 residues. With 9 bases removed from V and 8 bases from J, the gap between germline ends came to 11 bases. The CDR3 is CASAPLDTIYF. The CDR3, as DNA: TGTGCCAGTGCCCCCCTAGACACCATATATTTT.

J is TRBJ1-1 and V is TRBV30; 9 nucleotides line up with TRBD1. Germline V CDR1 and CDR2: GTSNPN, SVGIG (reference sequence). V was clipped by 6 bases and J by 7 bases; unmatched bases: 9. The CDR3 loop spans 13 amino acids. In DNA, the CDR3 is TGTGCCTGCCCTACAGGGGGCGGGGATGAAGCTTTCTTT. Its protein is CACPTGGGDEAFF. Full variable domain (rest looked up from reference TRBV30 and TRBJ1-1): SQTIHQWPATLVQPVGSPLSLECTVEGTSNPNLYWYRQAAGRGLQLLFYSVGIGQISSEVPQNLSASRPQDRQFILSSKKLLLSDSGFYLCACPTGGGDEAFFGQGTRLTVV.

The V gene is TRBV7-8, the J gene TRBJ2-7; 16 bases are shared with TRBD2. Unmatched junction bases numbered 5, after V lost 4 bases and J lost 2 bases. The CDR3 covers 17 residues. Germline V lookup: CDR1 SGHVS, CDR2 FQNEAQ. CDR3: CASSSGTSGRGTYEQYF. The CDR3 DNA is TGTGCCAGCAGCTCCGGGACTAGCGGGAGGGGGACCTACGAGCAGTACTTC.

This clone was seen a handful of times. The chain couples TRBV19 to TRBJ1-1, with D hard to call. This CDR3 comprises 15 residues. Germline assignment: CDR1 LNHDA and CDR2 SQIVND (reference sequence). V lost 5 bases, J lost 1 base, and 14 bases lay in between. The CDR3 sequence is CASSLPRISNTEAFF. The CDR3 DNA sequence: TGTGCCAGTAGTCTCCCCCGGATTTCGAACACTGAAGCTTTCTTT.

The chain carries TRBV6-4 and TRBJ2-7; 8 bases match TRBD2. CDR1 is MRHNA and CDR2 is SNTAGT in the germline V gene. The V gene end was trimmed by 6 bases and the J gene end by 3 bases; junction bases not matched to a gene: 10. This CDR3 contains 15 residues. This chain's CDR3 is CASSGLAREGYEQYF. The CDR3, as DNA: TGTGCCAGCAGCGGACTAGCTCGTGAGGGCTACGAGCAGTACTTC.

The V and J genes are TRBV6-6 and TRBJ2-7, with TRBD2 as a possible D gene (6 bases). The CDR3 contains 13 residues. Trimming left V 1 base short and J 9 bases short, with 13 bases between. Germline CDR1 reads MNHNY; CDR2 reads SVGAGI (reference sequence). The CDR3 reads CASSYWKGRWQYF. The CDR3 region has the DNA TGTGCCAGCAGTTACTGGAAGGGGAGGTGGCAGTACTTC.

The V call is TRBV4-3, the J call TRBJ1-3, with 8 bases that match TRBD1. In germline, CDR1 is LGHNA, CDR2 YSLEER. The CDR3 totals 17 residues. Trimming removed 1 base from V and 2 bases from J; junction bases left unmatched: 7. The CDR3 loop reads CASSQGAGGSTGNTIYF. In nucleotides, the CDR3 is TGCGCCAGCAGCCAAGGGGCAGGGGGCTCAACTGGAAACACCATATATTTT.

V usage is TRBV18 and J usage is TRBJ2-7; 13 bases map to TRBD2. Germline CDR1 is KGHSH and CDR2 is LQKENI. The V and J ends lost 0 bases and 3 bases, in that order; junction bases with no gene match: 5. This CDR3 has 17 amino acids. The DNA of the CDR3 is TGTGCCAGCTCACCACCGGGACTAGCGGGACGAAGCTACGAGCAGTACTTC. It codes for CASSPPGLAGRSYEQYF.

The CDR3 is CASGEGKDTGELFF. CDR3 nucleotides: TGTGCCAGCGGGGAGGGAAAGGACACCGGGGAGCTGTTTTTT. V is TRBV9 and J is TRBJ2-2; TRBD2 matches 7 bases. The CDR3 loop spans 14 amino acids. CDR1 SGDLS and CDR2 YYNGEE come from the germline V gene. Trimming removed 7 bases from V and 3 bases from J; junction bases left unmatched: 6.

This clone was detected only once. The V call is TRBV4-2, the J call TRBJ2-7; D not certain. CDR3 length: 15 amino acids. The germline V and J ends were trimmed by 0 bases and 2 bases, with 11 bases remaining between them. Germline assignment: CDR1 LGHNA and CDR2 YNFKEQ. For the CDR3, the DNA is TGTGCCAGCAGCCAAGAGACCATAGCTACCTACGAGCAGTACTTC. Amino acid sequence: CASSQETIATYEQYF.

The chain has TRBV28 and TRBJ2-1; 9 bases are a match to TRBD2. Unmatched junction bases numbered 3, after V lost 3 bases and J lost 3 bases. The CDR3 length is 15 residues. The germline V gene encodes CDR1 MDHEN and CDR2 SYDVKM. The CDR3 protein is CASSFRLAVYNEQFF. For the CDR3, the DNA is TGTGCCAGCAGTTTTCGACTAGCGGTCTACAATGAGCAGTTCTTC.

The chain combines TRBV7-2 with TRBJ2-2; D is perhaps TRBD1 (7 bases). Germline V gene sequence: CDR1 SGHTA, CDR2 FQGNSA. Between the trimmed V and J ends, which lost 4 bases and 6 bases, there was a span of 21 bases. CDR3 size: 17 residues. For the CDR3, the DNA is TGTGCCAGCAGCTCCCCACCGGCAGGGGGGTCGGCCGGGGAGCTGTTTTTT. Translating it yields CASSSPPAGGSAGELFF.

The V call is TRBV30, the J call TRBJ1-1, with D tentatively TRBD1 (5 bases). Germline CDR1 reads GTSNPN; CDR2 reads SVGIG (reference sequence). V lost 3 bases, J lost 0 bases, and 20 bases lay in between. The CDR3 covers 17 residues. Written as DNA, the CDR3 is TGTGCCTGGAGGGACTCGGCGACAGAATATTTGAACACTGAAGCTTTCTTT. This encodes CAWRDSATEYLNTEAFF.